The rows below give T cell receptor beta chains drawn from one sample of a study of early T cells in non-severe SARS-CoV-2 infection. TCRdb re-called the 5' RACE reads through MiXCR, storing one row per CDR3 protein. The table lists fewer than 110,000 distinct CDR3 sequences, over 8.5% of them singletons. Sequencing input: whole blood. The receptors come from an adult who was a healthcare worker with PCR-confirmed SARS-CoV-2 infection or an uninfected control (not recorded which). Each CDR3 is given with its conserved first and last residue. D genes are given only for firm matches. Size values are once, few and many counts, or a class for expanded clones, and some rows have none.

v_call	d_call	j_call	clone_size	cdr3_nt	cdr3_aa
TRBV10-3	-	TRBJ1-2	-	TGTGCCACCGGGACGGAAGGGGGAAGATTCTATGGCTACACCTTC	CATGTEGGRFYGYTF
TRBV7-9	-	TRBJ1-1	many	TGTGCCAGCAGCTTAGTAGGGGACACTGAAGCTTTCTTT	CASSLVGDTEAFF
TRBV11-3	-	TRBJ2-1	-	TGTGCCAGCAGCTTAGGGGGAAGAGGATCTGAGCAGTTCTTC	CASSLGGRGSEQFF
TRBV28	-	TRBJ2-3	few	TGTGCCAGCAGTATGAAGACAGATACGCAGTATTTT	CASSMKTDTQYF
TRBV28	-	TRBJ2-1	-	TGTGCCAGCAGTTTACAGACTGACAATGAGCAGTTCTTC	CASSLQTDNEQFF
TRBV4-1	-	TRBJ2-7	many	TGCGCCAGCAGCCATTTGGCGGGATCCGTCGATGGGCAGTACTTC	CASSHLAGSVDGQYF
TRBV30	-	TRBJ2-3	-	TGTGCCTGGAGTGTACAGACAGATACGCAGTATTTT	CAWSVQTDTQYF
TRBV11-2	-	TRBJ2-7	-	TGTGCCAGCAGCTTAGATAGGCCTTACGAGCAGTACTTC	CASSLDRPYEQYF
TRBV4-3	-	TRBJ2-3	few	TGCGCCAGCAGCCACCCCGTGGCCATTGGCACGGATACGCAGTATTTT	CASSHPVAIGTDTQYF
TRBV29-1	TRBD1	TRBJ2-3	few	TGCAGCGTTGTCCGGGGACAGGGCTCCACAGATACGCAGTATTTT	CSVVRGQGSTDTQYF
TRBV12-3/TRBV12-4	-	TRBJ2-4	many	TGTGCCAGCAGTCTCATGGGCCTAAACATTCAGTACTTC	CASSLMGLNIQYF
TRBV7-3	-	TRBJ1-1	many	TGTGCCAGCAGTCAAACAGGGAACACTGAAGCTTTCTTT	CASSQTGNTEAFF
TRBV6-1	-	TRBJ1-1	many	TGTGCCACCAAGCTATCGTCGGGGCTTGAAGCTTTCTTT	CATKLSSGLEAFF
TRBV14	TRBD1	TRBJ2-1	few	TGTGCCAGCAGCCTAGGACAGGCCCGCTACAATGAGCAGTTCTTC	CASSLGQARYNEQFF
TRBV5-1	TRBD2	TRBJ2-7	many	TGCGCCAGCAGCTTGGGAGGCGGGAGCTCCTACGAGCAGTACTTC	CASSLGGGSSYEQYF
TRBV20-1	-	TRBJ2-1	many	TGCAGTGCGAGCCGATCAAATGAGCAGTTCTTC	CSASRSNEQFF
TRBV27	-	TRBJ2-7	many	TGTGCCAGCAGTTTAGGAGACAGGTACGAGCAGTACTTC	CASSLGDRYEQYF
TRBV20-1	-	TRBJ2-7	few	TGCAGTGCCCTACCTAGGTACTACGAGCAGTACTTC	CSALPRYYEQYF
TRBV29-1	-	TRBJ1-3	many	TGCAGCGTTGCCATACCGGGGGTATCAACTGGAAACACCATATATTTT	CSVAIPGVSTGNTIYF
TRBV7-2	-	TRBJ2-7	-	TGTGCCAGCAGCGTTAGTGGACAGAGCTCCTACGAGCAGTACTTC	CASSVSGQSSYEQYF
TRBV20-1	-	TRBJ2-1	many	TGCAGTGCTGGTACAACAGCCTACAATGAGCAGTTCTTC	CSAGTTAYNEQFF
TRBV2	-	TRBJ2-2	few	TGTGCCAGCAGACGGGACGGGGACACCGGGGAGCTGTTTTTT	CASRRDGDTGELFF
TRBV12-3/TRBV12-4	TRBD1	TRBJ1-4	many	TGTGCCAGCAGTTTGGAGACAGGGGCGTCCCTAGAAAAACTGTTTTTT	CASSLETGASLEKLFF
TRBV11-1	-	TRBJ2-2	many	TGTGCCAGCCTGAGCACCGGGGAGCTGTTTTTT	CASLSTGELFF
TRBV12-3/TRBV12-4	-	TRBJ1-1	few	TGTGCCAGCAGTCGACAGGAGGTCACTGAAGCTTTCTTT	CASSRQEVTEAFF
TRBV7-9	-	TRBJ1-1	many	TGTGCCAGCAGCTTAGTTGGGACCTGGGGCCTGAACACTGAAGCTTTCTTT	CASSLVGTWGLNTEAFF
TRBV11-3	-	TRBJ2-2	-	TGTGCCAGCAGCTCGGGAGACACCGGGGAGCTGTTTTTT	CASSSGDTGELFF
TRBV27	-	TRBJ1-6	many	TGTGCCAGCAGTTTAGGCGCGGTTAATTCACCCCTCCACTTT	CASSLGAVNSPLHF
TRBV6-6	TRBD1	TRBJ1-6	many	TGTGCCAGCATCCGGGGACAGGGGAAATCACCCCTCCACTTT	CASIRGQGKSPLHF
TRBV6-1	-	TRBJ1-1	many	TGTGCCAGCAGTGACAGACTGGAGGAGACTGAAGCTTTCTTT	CASSDRLEETEAFF
TRBV28	TRBD1	TRBJ2-7	few	TGTGCCAGCAGTTTCGGGACAGGGGGAGGCGAGCAGTACTTC	CASSFGTGGGEQYF
TRBV20-1	-	TRBJ2-7	-	TGCAGTGCCACGGACGGCTACGAGCAGTACTTC	CSATDGYEQYF
TRBV12-3/TRBV12-4	TRBD2	TRBJ2-2	-	TGTGCCAGCACCCTTCCTAACCTAGCGGGGTACACCGGGGAGCTGTTTTTT	CASTLPNLAGYTGELFF
TRBV7-8	-	TRBJ1-5	-	TGTGCCAGCAGCTTACACAGAGATCAGCCCCAGCATTTT	CASSLHRDQPQHF
TRBV6-1	TRBD1	TRBJ1-1	many	TGTGCCAGCACCTGGGACAGGGGGGCCACTGAAGCTTTCTTT	CASTWDRGATEAFF
TRBV7-9	-	TRBJ2-6	-	TGTGCCAGCATCCCAGGGGCAGGGGCCAACGTCCTGACTTTC	CASIPGAGANVLTF
TRBV10-3	-	TRBJ2-7	few	TGTGCCTCGTCCGTTCGGGAAGAGTACGAGCAGTACTTC	CASSVREEYEQYF
TRBV20-1	TRBD2	TRBJ2-3	few	TGCAGTGGAGGAGCGGGAGAAGGAGATACGCAGTATTTT	CSGGAGEGDTQYF
TRBV5-1	-	TRBJ2-1	-	TGCGCCAGCAGCTTGGTAGGCGGCGGCGGGCTGGTCTACAATGAGCAGTTCTTC	CASSLVGGGGLVYNEQFF
TRBV7-2	TRBD2	TRBJ2-1	-	TGTGCCAGCAGCTCTCTAGCGGGAGTGGACGAGCAGTTCTTC	CASSSLAGVDEQFF